This T cell receptor beta chain was captured in a study of T cell repertoires in cytomegalovirus infection. Background on the study: Alongside well-studied HLA-B-restricted CMV epitopes, recently identified HLA-C-restricted CMV epitopes were also used. Signatures in public TCR beta sequences pointed to both CMV infection and matching HLA type. Study results and limitations: HLA-C-restricted TCR beta clonotypes specific for CMV led the ex vivo response.

This CDR3 spans 14 amino acids. The germline gives CDR1 LNHDA, CDR2 SQIVND (reference sequence). The germline V and J ends were trimmed by 9 bases and 8 bases, with 20 bases remaining between them. A single record per CDR3 protein comes from TCRdb applying MiXCR to the reads. The sample carries about 51,000 distinct CDR3 sequences, roughly a fifth recorded once. About this clonotype: Its specificity is unknown.

The starting material was CD8+ T cells from cultured PBMCs, obtained from culture after CMV antigen stimulation. The gene calls are TRBV19 and TRBJ2-1, with a weak D call TRBD2 (6 bases). This sequence was found in a human donor in good health (CMV status not recorded). Some clones in this sample may be carry-over from other donors' samples. CDR3 bases: TGTGCCAGCACCCCCTTTGGCGGGGTCGATGAGCAGTTCTTC. Amino acids: CASTPFGGVDEQFF. Full variable domain (outside the CDR3, taken from reference TRBV19 and TRBJ2-1): DGGITQSPKYLFRKEGQNVTLSCEQNLNHDAMYWYRQDPGQGLRLIYYSQIVNDFQKGDIAEGYSVSREKKESFPLTVTSAQKNPTAFYLCASTPFGGVDEQFFGPGTRLTVL.